The clone carrying this T cell receptor (beta chain) was detected once. The source of the sample is a study of blood T cell repertoires in COVID-19. Study-wide context: Donors in the United States, Italy and Spain gave samples during acute or convalescent COVID-19. PBMCs, B-cell-depleted T cells, or T cells provided the cDNA or gDNA that made up the material.

The CDR3 is 15 residues long. V was pared by 2 bases and J by 6 bases, with 6 bases of the junction left unmatched. Germline CDR1 LGHDT, CDR2 YNNKEL (reference sequence). Some clones are missing from TCRdb's copy, which holds only in-frame ones; the method was immunoSEQ multiplex PCR. The repertoire includes 150,000 to 200,000 clones, about four fifths of them detected once, and roughly 6.3% sits in the top ten. The receptor comes from a human donor in a cohort sampled during active COVID-19. The chain is built from TRBV3-1 (or the pseudogene TRBV3-2) and TRBJ2-7; 11 nucleotides line up with TRBD1. Sequenced input: peripheral blood. The DNA of the CDR3 is TGTGCCAGCAGCCAACTACCGGGACAGGGGGGCGAGCAGTACTTC. Amino acid sequence: CASSQLPGQGGEQYF.